What follows are 14 T cell receptor beta chains derived from one specimen sequenced in a study of blood T cells in healthy people across ages. The use of a sample-barcoded 5' primer and a J-beta primer mix characterized a second PCR of 7 to 11 cycles. TCRdb analysed the 5' RACE reads with MiXCR anew, one entry per CDR3 protein. The repertoire includes hundreds of thousands of distinct CDR3 sequences, 45% to 70% of them detected once, and roughly 24% sits in the top ten. Sequenced material: blood. The receptor set was obtained from a man aged 40-49 years in good health.

The chain links TRBV7-8 to TRBJ2-1; 10 bases fit TRBD2. V was pared by 1 base and J by 8 bases, with 23 bases of the junction left unmatched. This CDR3 is built from 21 residues. CDR1 and CDR2 (germline): SGHVS, FQNEAQ. The CDR3: CASSLVVRHTSGMKRGDEQFF. The CDR3 coding sequence is TGTGCCAGCAGCTTAGTAGTGAGACACACTAGCGGGATGAAAAGGGGGGATGAGCAGTTCTTC.

The chain couples TRBV5-1 to TRBJ2-5, with D unresolved. CDR3 size: 14 residues. V lost 4 bases and J lost 3, with 13 bases in between. From germline, CDR1 is SGHRS and CDR2 YFSETQ. The CDR3 sequence: CASSVAFQEETQYF. The CDR3 region has the DNA TGCGCCAGCAGCGTGGCCTTTCAAGAAGAGACCCAGTACTTC.

This clonotype was observed once. This chain uses TRBV6-5 with TRBJ2-3; 11 nucleotides agree with TRBD2. V dropped 6 bases and J dropped 3; count of bases not matched to a gene: 5. Germline V gives CDR1 MNHEY, CDR2 SVGAGI. This CDR3 has 15 amino acids. CDR3 in DNA: TGTGCCAGCAGACGTAGCGGGGGGGAAACAGATACGCAGTATTTT. Amino acid sequence: CASRRSGGETDTQYF.

CDR3 nucleotide sequence: TGCGCCAGCAGCTTTAGCGTTCCGAATAGCGGCAAAGAGACCCAGTACTTC. Translated, it gives CASSFSVPNSGKETQYF. This chain connects TRBV5-1 to TRBJ2-5; possible D gene TRBD2, 6 bases. The CDR3 covers 17 residues. V lost 2 bases, J lost 3 bases, and 20 bases lay in between. Germline V gene data show CDR1 as SGHRS and CDR2 as YFSETQ.

The chain couples TRBV7-3 to TRBJ2-1, with 9 nucleotides matching TRBD2. This CDR3 region has 14 residues. V lost 4 bases to trimming and J lost 6 bases; unmatched junction nucleotides: 4. Per the germline V gene, CDR1 is SGHTA and CDR2 is FQGTGA. The CDR3 loop reads CASSSGGRGNEQFF. The DNA for the CDR3 is TGTGCCAGCAGCTCTGGCGGGAGGGGCAATGAGCAGTTCTTC.

The genes are TRBV12-3 or TRBV12-4 and TRBJ1-1; 7 nucleotides line up with TRBD1. CDR3 length equals 15 residues. Germline trimming cut 1 base from V and 5 bases from J; bases unmatched to any gene: 7. In DNA, the CDR3 is TGTGCCAGCAGTTTAGAGGGGGCGAGTGGGACTGAAGCTTTCTTT. Protein product: CASSLEGASGTEAFF.

Only one count was recorded for this clonotype. The chain employs TRBV28 and TRBJ2-6; tentative D call: TRBD2 (5 bases). The CDR3 sequence is 16 residues long. Germline V lookup: CDR1 MDHEN, CDR2 SYDVKM. V was clipped by 6 bases and J by 0 bases, with 12 bases between them. As DNA, the CDR3 is TGTGCCAGCAGACGTTCCGGGATCTCTGGGGCCAACGTCCTGACTTTC. It is translated as CASRRSGISGANVLTF. Complete variable domain (other parts from reference TRBV28 and TRBJ2-6): DVKVTQSSRYLVKRTGEKVFLECVQDMDHENMFWYRQDPGLGLRLIYFSYDVKMKEKGDIPEGYSVSREKKERFSLILESASTNQTSMYLCASRRSGISGANVLTFGAGSRLTVL.

V gene TRBV5-1 combines with J gene TRBJ2-5; 11 bases agree with TRBD2. Germline lookup yields CDR1 SGHRS and CDR2 YFSETQ. Unmatched junction bases numbered 9, after V lost 4 bases and J lost 4 bases. CDR3 length: 16 amino acids. CDR3 nucleotides: TGCGCCAGCAGCCCGATAGCGGGGGGGCCGGGAGAGACCCAGTACTTC. Encoded protein: CASSPIAGGPGETQYF.

The rearrangement links TRBV20-1 to TRBJ2-3; D is unclear. Germline V CDR1 and CDR2: DFQATT, SNEGSKA (reference sequence). This CDR3 is built from 17 residues. V gave up 2 bases and J gave up 4 bases, with 22 bases separating them. The CDR3 DNA is TGCAGTGCTAGACCCTTACCGACTTCCCCGGCGGCAGATACGCAGTATTTT. This codes for CSARPLPTSPAADTQYF.

J is TRBJ2-5 and V is TRBV6-2 or TRBV6-3; TRBD2 agrees at 7 bases. V was pared by 1 base and J by 2 bases, with 10 bases of the junction left unmatched. CDR1 MNHEY and CDR2 SVGEGT come from the germline V gene. CDR3 length: 17 residues. For the CDR3, the DNA is TGTGCCAGCAGTTACTTTAGCGCTAGCGGAATACAAGAGACCCAGTACTTC. Amino acids: CASSYFSASGIQETQYF.

V usage is TRBV16 and J usage is TRBJ2-7; D gene ambiguous. The CDR3 is 13 amino acids. V gave up 6 bases and J gave up 3 bases, with 12 bases separating them. From germline, CDR1 is KGHSY and CDR2 FQNENV. The CDR3 sequence: CASSPINNYEQYF. The CDR3 DNA reads TGTGCCAGCAGTCCAATTAACAACTACGAGCAGTACTTC. Variable domain in full (rest from reference TRBV16 and TRBJ2-7): GEEVAQTPKHLVRGEGQKAKLYCAPIKGHSYVFWYQQVLKNEFKFLISFQNENVFDETGMPKERFSAKCLPNSPCSLEIQATKLEDSAVYFCASSPINNYEQYFGPGTRLTVT.

There are a few counts of this clonotype. V gene TRBV7-9 combines with J gene TRBJ1-6, with D uncertain. The germline V gene encodes CDR1 SEHNR and CDR2 FQNEAQ (reference sequence). Between the trimmed V and J ends, which lost 4 bases and 5 bases, there was a span of 15 bases. The CDR3 loop spans 16 amino acids. CDR3 residues: CASSSPEVLDNSPLHF. CDR3 in DNA: TGTGCCAGCAGCTCCCCGGAGGTGCTAGATAATTCACCCCTCCACTTT.

The rearrangement links TRBV5-1 to TRBJ2-3, with 10 bases fitting TRBD2. The V gene's germline CDR1 is SGHRS and CDR2 YFSETQ. The junction had 7 bases not matched to a gene; V was cut back by 4 bases and J by 2 bases. There are 16 residues in the CDR3. The CDR3 here is CASSAGLAVDTDTQYF. CDR3 nucleotides: TGCGCCAGCAGCGCCGGACTAGCGGTGGACACAGATACGCAGTATTTT.

This sequence joins TRBV20-1 and TRBJ2-5; D is perhaps TRBD1 or TRBD2 (5 bases each). The CDR3 has 15 amino acids. The V end was cut by 2 bases, the J end by 1 base, with 14 bases between. From germline, CDR1 is DFQATT and CDR2 SNEGSKA (reference sequence). The CDR3 is CSARSPQGTQETQYF. The DNA of the CDR3 is TGCAGTGCTAGATCCCCCCAAGGGACCCAAGAGACCCAGTACTTC.